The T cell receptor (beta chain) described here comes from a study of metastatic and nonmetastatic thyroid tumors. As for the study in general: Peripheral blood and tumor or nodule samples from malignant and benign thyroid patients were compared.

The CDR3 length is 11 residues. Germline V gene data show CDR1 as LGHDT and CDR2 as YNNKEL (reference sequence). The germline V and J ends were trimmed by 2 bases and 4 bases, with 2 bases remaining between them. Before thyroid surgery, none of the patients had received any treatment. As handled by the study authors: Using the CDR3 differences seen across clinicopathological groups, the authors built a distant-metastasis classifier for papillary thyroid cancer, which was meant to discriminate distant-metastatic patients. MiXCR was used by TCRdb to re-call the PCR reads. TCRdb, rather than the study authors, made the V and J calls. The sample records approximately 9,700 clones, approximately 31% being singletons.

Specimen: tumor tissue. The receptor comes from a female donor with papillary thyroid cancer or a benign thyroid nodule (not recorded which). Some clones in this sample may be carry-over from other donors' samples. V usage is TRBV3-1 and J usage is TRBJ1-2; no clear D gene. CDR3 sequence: CASSQFYGYTF. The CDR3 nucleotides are TGTGCCAGCAGCCAATTCTATGGCTACACCTTC.